One sample yielded the 21 T cell receptor beta chains listed below, sequenced in a study of identical twins. TCRdb fed the 5' RACE reads into MiXCR, producing one record per CDR3 protein. The data show 690,000 or so distinct CDR3 sequences, 8.5% to 9.5% seen once. The same data also contributed to another study, on yellow fever vaccine responses in identical twins.

Sequencing was done on a sample of PBMCs. Receptor source: a woman between 18 and 29 years old in good health.

Remarks on this clonotype: One junction end disagrees with the germline gene, perhaps due to a read error. V and J are TRBV2 and TRBJ2-2; the match to TRBD2 covers 15 bases. Germline lookup yields CDR1 SNHLY and CDR2 FYNNEI. This CDR3 spans 18 amino acids. Here the CDR3 reads CAISLGLAGGPNTGELFF. The DNA of the CDR3 is TGTGCCATCAGTTTAGGACTAGCGGGAGGGCCGAACACCGGGGAGCTGTTTTTT.

This clonotype has only a few counts. The chain is built from TRBV18 and TRBJ1-4; TRBD1 matches at 10 bases. The CDR3 sequence is 14 residues long. Unmatched junction bases numbered 4, after V lost 5 bases and J lost 7 bases. The germline gives CDR1 KGHSH, CDR2 LQKENI. As DNA, the CDR3 is TGTGCCAGCTCATCGACAGGGGGCTTTGAAAAACTGTTTTTT. Protein product: CASSSTGGFEKLFF.

This clonotype showed up just a few times. V usage is TRBV20-1 and J usage is TRBJ2-6, with D tentatively TRBD1 (7 bases). V lost 2 bases, J lost 3 bases, and 11 bases lay in between. There are 15 residues in the CDR3. Germline V gives CDR1 DFQATT, CDR2 SNEGSKA (reference sequence). The CDR3 nucleotides read TGCAGTGCTAGACCAGGGGGGAGTGGGGCCAACGTCCTGACTTTC. It translates to CSARPGGSGANVLTF.

This clonotype was detected ten times or more. V is TRBV20-1 and J is TRBJ1-6; TRBD1 is a possible D gene (5 bases). There are 14 residues in the CDR3. V lost 8 bases and J lost 7, with 18 bases in between. The germline V gene has CDR1 DFQATT and CDR2 SNEGSKA (reference sequence). CDR3 sequence reads: CSYSAGTRNSPLHF. CDR3 DNA: TGCAGTTATTCCGCCGGGACGCGAAATTCACCCCTCCACTTT.

This clonotype was counted only a few times. V and J are TRBV5-1 and TRBJ2-3; 13 nucleotides agree with TRBD2. The CDR3 spans 17 residues. CDR1 is SGHRS and CDR2 is YFSETQ in the germline V gene. Trimming at V came to 3 bases and at J to 4 bases, leaving 8 bases not matched to a gene. CDR3 in amino acids: CASSYGLAGDRADTQYF. In DNA, the CDR3 is TGCGCCAGCAGCTACGGACTAGCGGGAGATCGAGCAGATACGCAGTATTTT.

This rearrangement joins TRBV27 to TRBJ2-5; TRBD1 or TRBD2 may be the D gene (7 bases each). CDR1 is MNHEY and CDR2 is SMNVEV in the germline V gene (reference sequence). V lost 7 bases and J lost 9, with 12 bases in between. This CDR3 has 11 residues. The CDR3 DNA reads TGTGCCAGCACAGGGGGGGAGGCCCAGTACTTC. It yields the protein CASTGGEAQYF.

A few counts support this clonotype. V gene TRBV28 combines with J gene TRBJ2-7, with 8 bases that match TRBD1. There are 16 residues in the CDR3. After removal of 2 bases from V and 5 bases from J, the junction contained 11 bases not matched to a gene. Germline CDR1 and CDR2: MDHEN and SYDVKM. DNA for the CDR3: TGTGCCAGCAGTTTACCCGGACAGGGTGCCGTGGACGAGCAGTACTTC. The encoded protein is CASSLPGQGAVDEQYF. Combining the CDR3 with reference TRBV28 and TRBJ2-7 gives the whole variable domain DVKVTQSSRYLVKRTGEKVFLECVQDMDHENMFWYRQDPGLGLRLIYFSYDVKMKEKGDIPEGYSVSREKKERFSLILESASTNQTSMYLCASSLPGQGAVDEQYFGPGTRLTVT.

This clonotype was observed many times. V usage is TRBV4-3 and J usage is TRBJ2-1, with 11 bases fitting TRBD2. CDR3 length equals 15 residues. Trimming at V came to 4 bases and at J to 4 bases, leaving 3 bases not matched to a gene. CDR1 is LGHNA, CDR2 YSLEER, per germline. The CDR3 spells CASSRVAGGYNEQFF. The CDR3, as DNA: TGCGCCAGCAGCCGCGTAGCGGGAGGGTACAATGAGCAGTTCTTC.

This clonotype was recorded a few times. V and J are TRBV20-1 and TRBJ2-3, with TRBD2 matching 13 bases. Unmatched junction bases numbered 12, after V lost 0 bases and J lost 6 bases. There are 18 residues in the CDR3. Germline V lookup: CDR1 DFQATT, CDR2 SNEGSKA (reference sequence). In DNA form, the CDR3 reads TGCAGTGCTAGAGATCTCTACGGACTAGCGGGAGTTATTGATACGCAGTATTTT. Residues: CSARDLYGLAGVIDTQYF.

This rearrangement joins TRBV6-4 to TRBJ2-4; tentatively, D is TRBD1 or TRBD2 (7 bases each). The CDR3 covers 14 residues. V lost 4 bases and J lost 8, with 15 bases in between. The germline V gene has CDR1 MRHNA and CDR2 SNTAGT. DNA for the CDR3: TGTGCCAGCAGTGGACAGGGAGGGGGAGACATTCAGTACTTC. Amino acids: CASSGQGGGDIQYF.

This clonotype was seen at least ten times. This rearrangement joins TRBV5-1 to TRBJ1-5, with 11 bases matching TRBD1. V lost 2 bases to trimming and J lost 6 bases; unmatched junction nucleotides: 10. CDR1 is SGHRS and CDR2 is YFSETQ in the germline V gene. The CDR3 runs 17 residues. The CDR3 region has the DNA TGCGCCAGCAGCTTCGTCGTCAGGACAGGGGGCCTTCAGCCCCAGCATTTT. Amino acids: CASSFVVRTGGLQPQHF.

This clonotype was picked up many times. This sequence joins TRBV5-1 and TRBJ1-5; D ambiguous. The CDR3 spans 13 residues. CDR1 SGHRS and CDR2 YFSETQ come from the germline V gene. Trimming stripped 0 bases from V and 4 bases from J, with 5 bases between. The CDR3 protein is CASSLDQNQPQHF. The CDR3 bases are TGCGCCAGCAGCTTGGACCAAAATCAGCCCCAGCATTTT.

This clonotype was recorded a few times. The chain carries TRBV7-9 and TRBJ1-5; no reliable D call. Per the germline V gene, CDR1 is SEHNR and CDR2 is FQNEAQ (reference sequence). The CDR3 extends over 14 amino acids. V was shortened by 2 bases and J by 3 bases, with 8 bases between the two germline ends. The CDR3 sequence: CASSLIATNQPQHF. The CDR3, as DNA: TGTGCCAGCAGCTTAATTGCGACCAATCAGCCCCAGCATTTT.

This clonotype appeared many times. The V and J genes are TRBV29-1 and TRBJ2-3; D might be TRBD2 (6 bases). Germline CDR1 SQVTM, CDR2 ANQGSEA. The CDR3 extends over 12 amino acids. Trimming shortened V by 3 bases and J by 3 bases, and 7 bases separated the two germline ends. In DNA form, the CDR3 reads TGCAGCGTTGAGGGGGGAACAGATACGCAGTATTTT. Translated: CSVEGGTDTQYF.

This clonotype was counted at least ten times. The junction departs from the called germline gene at one end, perhaps through a read error. The chain carries TRBV6-2 or TRBV6-3 and TRBJ2-2; D not certain. The CDR3 consists of 13 residues. Looked up from germline, CDR1 is MNHEY and CDR2 is SVGEGT. In nucleotides, the CDR3 is TGTGCCAGCATTTACACGAACACCGGGGAGCTGTTTTTT. The encoded protein is CASIYTNTGELFF.

The chain couples TRBV14 to TRBJ2-1; D remains ambiguous. V gave up 2 bases and J gave up 7 bases, with 15 bases separating them. Germline CDR1 is SGHDN and CDR2 is FVKESK. This CDR3 comprises 15 residues. DNA for the CDR3: TGTGCCAGCAGCCAACCATCAATCGGGCGGAATGAGCAGTTCTTC. Its translation is CASSQPSIGRNEQFF.

This clonotype appeared a few times. The chain employs TRBV29-1 and TRBJ2-5; D is uncertain. The CDR3 is 11 residues long. Trimming removed 7 bases at V and 2 bases at J, with 8 bases between. CDR1 is SQVTM, CDR2 ANQGSEA, per germline. The CDR3 DNA reads as TGCAGCGGCGGCCCTCAAGAGACCCAGTACTTC. Encoded protein: CSGGPQETQYF.

In this sample, this clonotype turned up a few times. The V call is TRBV4-3, the J call TRBJ2-3; 7 bases align to TRBD2. This CDR3 comprises 16 residues. Germline V gives CDR1 LGHNA, CDR2 YSLEER. V shed 3 bases and J 8 bases; nucleotides not matched to a gene: 14. Written as DNA, the CDR3 is TGCGCCAGCAGCCACATAAGCGGGACGGCGCTAGGTACGCAGTATTTT. Translated: CASSHISGTALGTQYF.

The chain has TRBV7-2 and TRBJ2-7, with a tentative D call TRBD2 (6 bases). CDR1 and CDR2 from the germline V gene are SGHTA and FQGNSA. The V end was cut by 3 bases, the J end by 5 bases, with 17 bases between. The CDR3 sequence is 15 residues long. The CDR3: CASSFGSGVADEQYF. CDR3 nucleotides: TGTGCCAGCAGCTTTGGTTCGGGGGTCGCTGACGAGCAGTACTTC.

This clonotype has just a few counts. V and J are TRBV18 and TRBJ1-1; D is unclear. V lost 2 bases, J lost 1 base, and 11 bases lay in between. Per germline, CDR1 KGHSH and CDR2 LQKENI. The CDR3 sequence is 15 residues long. CDR3 DNA sequence: TGTGCCAGCTCACCAGGCCGGCGGAAGAACACTGAAGCTTTCTTT. Amino acids: CASSPGRRKNTEAFF.

The V call is TRBV6-1, the J call TRBJ2-1; 8 nucleotides agree with TRBD1. Unmatched junction bases numbered 11, after V lost 6 bases and J lost 10 bases. CDR1 and CDR2 (germline): MNHNS, SASEGT. CDR3 length: 14 residues. CDR3 nucleotide sequence: TGTGCCAGCAGAGGGACAGGTATGAGAATAGAGCAGTTCTTC. Protein: CASRGTGMRIEQFF.